Listed below are T cell receptor beta chains from one sample, sequenced in a study of naive and memory T cell subsets. TCRdb itself ran the UMI-ligation and nested PCR reads through MiXCR, one entry per CDR3 protein. Of 95,000 to 150,000 distinct CDR3 sequences in the sample, around a third are singletons; the top ten hold about 1%. Specimen: central memory CD4+ T cells from blood. The receptors come from a human donor in good health. The CDR3 runs from the conserved cysteine through the conserved F or W. A D gene is named only where the DNA matches it firmly. Expanded clones are given a class, and other clones once, few, many or no size at all.

V: TRBV28
size: -
J: TRBJ1-4
D: -
DNA: TGTGCCAGCAGTTTAGGGGGTATTAATGAAAAACTGTTTTTT
CDR3: CASSLGGINEKLFF

V: TRBV5-1
size: many
J: TRBJ2-1
D: -
DNA: TGCGCCAGCAGCTTGCAGCTTAGTGGCTCCTACAATGAGCAGTTCTTC
CDR3: CASSLQLSGSYNEQFF

V: TRBV28
size: -
J: TRBJ2-7
D: -
DNA: TGTGCCAGCAGGGCACCGGGACCCTACGAGCAGTACTTC
CDR3: CASRAPGPYEQYF

V: TRBV28
size: -
J: TRBJ1-1
D: -
DNA: TGTGCCAGCAGTTTCGAGTCGAGGGGGAACACTGAAGCTTTCTTT
CDR3: CASSFESRGNTEAFF

V: TRBV27
size: -
J: TRBJ2-7
D: -
DNA: TGTGCCAGCCCCGGGGACTCCTACGAGCAGTACTTC
CDR3: CASPGDSYEQYF

V: TRBV9
size: -
J: TRBJ2-2
D: -
DNA: TGTGCCAGCAGGTCGGACTCGAACACCGGGGAGCTGTTTTTT
CDR3: CASRSDSNTGELFF

V: TRBV11-2
size: -
J: TRBJ1-1
D: -
DNA: TGTGCCAGCAGCTTACCAAGGAGGGGGGCTTTCTTT
CDR3: CASSLPRRGAFF

V: TRBV13
size: few
J: TRBJ2-7
D: TRBD2
DNA: TGTGCCAGCAGCTTACGTGGAAGCGGGACCTACGAGCAGTACTTC
CDR3: CASSLRGSGTYEQYF

V: TRBV6-2/TRBV6-3
size: many
J: TRBJ2-7
D: TRBD1
DNA: TGTGCCAGCAGTGACAGGGGGCGCTTCGGTAGGAGCTACGAGCAGTACTTC
CDR3: CASSDRGRFGRSYEQYF

V: TRBV20-1
size: -
J: TRBJ1-3
D: -
DNA: TGCAGTGCTTCGCCGGGTAATATGGCAAACACCATATATTTT
CDR3: CSASPGNMANTIYF

V: TRBV4-1
size: -
J: TRBJ2-1
D: -
DNA: TGCGCCAGCAGCCAAGCTGACTCTAATGAGCAGTTCTTC
CDR3: CASSQADSNEQFF